Following are 30 T cell receptor beta chains from one sample sequenced in a study of Ad26.COV2.S vaccination and SARS-CoV-2 variants. Produced via immunoSEQ multiplex PCR; TCRdb's table is partial and in-frame only. The sample includes about 370,000 clones, 70% to 90% of them seen just once. Treatment described: roughly 18 received Ad26.COV2.S at low or high dose, single or two shots; a few received placebo; per-sample allocation not given. Samples came from day 63 after the first vaccine or placebo injection. Sequencing was performed on peripheral blood, taken in a trial of Ad26.COV2.S vaccine versus placebo. These TCRs come from a person aged 18-60 years who received the Ad26.COV2.S COVID-19 vaccine or a placebo.

The V gene is TRBV9, the J gene TRBJ2-1, with 7 bases identical to TRBD2. V lost 4 bases to trimming and J lost 0 bases; unmatched junction nucleotides: 7. CDR3 length: 16 residues. Germline CDR1 and CDR2: SGDLS and YYNGEE. The CDR3 protein is CASSPPAGSSYNEQFF. Here the CDR3 DNA reads TGTGCCAGCAGCCCGCCAGCGGGGAGCTCCTACAATGAGCAGTTCTTC.

The table lists this clone with a count of one. CDR3 residues: CASSIVGTGSYEQYF. Written as DNA, the CDR3 is TGTGCCAGTAGTATAGTCGGGACAGGGAGCTACGAGCAGTACTTC. The genes are TRBV19 and TRBJ2-7; the match to TRBD1 covers 9 bases. CDR1 and CDR2 from the germline V gene are LNHDA and SQIVND (reference sequence). The trim removed 1 base at V and 3 bases at J, leaving 4 bases unmatched. The CDR3 has 15 residues.

This chain links TRBV7-9 with TRBJ2-5; 9 nucleotides align to TRBD1. The CDR3 consists of 14 residues. Germline values: CDR1 SEHNR, CDR2 FQNEAQ (reference sequence). The J segment lost 5 bases and the V segment lost 7 bases, leaving 8 bases of the junction unmatched. The DNA of the CDR3 is TGTGCCAGCACCCACGACAGGGGGGCCGAGACCCAGTACTTC. It translates to CASTHDRGAETQYF.

The chain combines TRBV7-7 with TRBJ2-5, with 9 bases identical to TRBD1. The CDR3 extends over 18 amino acids. V gave up 4 bases and J gave up 2 bases; unmatched junction bases: 14. CDR1 SSHAT and CDR2 FNYEAQ come from the germline V gene (reference sequence). CDR3 protein: CASSSQPTIGQGQETQYF. As DNA, the CDR3 is TGTGCCAGCAGCTCCCAACCCACCATCGGACAGGGGCAAGAGACCCAGTACTTC.

DNA for the CDR3: TGTGCCAGCAGTCCCCGGACAGGGATCGTCCATCAGCCCCAGCATTTT. This codes for CASSPRTGIVHQPQHF. V gene TRBV27 combines with J gene TRBJ1-5; 8 bases are shared with TRBD1. The J segment lost 5 bases and the V segment lost 5 bases, leaving 11 bases of the junction unmatched. Germline V lookup: CDR1 MNHEY, CDR2 SMNVEV (reference sequence). This CDR3 has 16 amino acids.

The J gene is TRBJ1-4, the V gene TRBV28; tentatively, D is TRBD1 (6 bases). Germline V gene data show CDR1 as MDHEN and CDR2 as SYDVKM. V was trimmed by 5 bases and J by 3 bases, leaving 10 bases between them. The CDR3 loop spans 14 amino acids. The CDR3 here is CASSLQGANEKLFF. The CDR3 DNA reads as TGTGCCAGCAGTCTACAGGGTGCTAATGAAAAACTGTTTTTT.

Turning to this clone: The identical CDR3 is also encoded by other nucleotide sequences in the sample. The chain has TRBV6-2 or TRBV6-3 and TRBJ2-5; D is unclear. V lost 2 bases to trimming and J lost 1 base, with 5 bases between them. The germline V gene has CDR1 MNHEY and CDR2 SVGEGT. The CDR3 has 13 residues. The CDR3 DNA reads as TGTGCCAGCAGTTACGGAATCCAAGAGACCCAGTACTTC. It yields the protein CASSYGIQETQYF.

The genes are TRBV15 and TRBJ2-3; the D gene is possibly TRBD1 (6 bases). This CDR3 region has 14 residues. V lost 4 bases and J lost 2, with 10 bases in between. Germline V gene lookup returns CDR1 LNHNV and CDR2 YYDKDF (reference sequence). The CDR3 reads CATSKGHLTDTQYF. CDR3 nucleotides: TGTGCCACCAGCAAGGGACACCTCACAGATACGCAGTATTTT.

This sequence joins TRBV15 and TRBJ2-2; a weak D match, TRBD2 (5 bases). The CDR3 is 16 amino acids. Germline V gene sequence: CDR1 LNHNV, CDR2 YYDKDF (reference sequence). V was pared by 1 base and J by 4 bases, with 13 bases between. The CDR3 protein is CATSRAAGVGTGELFF. The DNA for the CDR3 is TGTGCCACCAGCAGAGCGGCCGGGGTCGGCACCGGGGAGCTGTTTTTT.

This rearrangement joins TRBV20-1 to TRBJ1-4; D is ambiguous. This CDR3 is 11 amino acids long. Germline assignment: CDR1 DFQATT and CDR2 SNEGSKA (reference sequence). Trimming pared 5 bases from V and 15 bases from J, leaving 16 bases between. The CDR3 region is CSAREAPRVFF. The CDR3 nucleotides are TGCAGTGCTCGGGAGGCACCCCGGGTGTTTTTT.

The V gene is TRBV6-6, the J gene TRBJ1-3, with 7 bases aligning to TRBD1. The CDR3 is made up of 19 amino acids. Unmatched junction bases numbered 18, after V lost 5 bases and J lost 2 bases. Germline V gene sequence: CDR1 MNHNY, CDR2 SVGAGI (reference sequence). The CDR3 DNA sequence: TGTGCCAGCAGTCAAAATATTGAGGACAGGTTCCGGGCTGGAAACACCATATATTTT. Translation gives CASSQNIEDRFRAGNTIYF.

This chain uses TRBV6-4 with TRBJ1-1; no clear D gene. CDR1 and CDR2 from the germline V gene are MRHNA and SNTAGT. Trimming took 6 bases from V and 1 from J, leaving 9 bases between them. The CDR3 sequence is 13 residues long. The CDR3 protein is CASRATGNTEAFF. DNA for the CDR3: TGTGCCAGCAGGGCCACGGGGAACACTGAAGCTTTCTTT.

The chain is built from TRBV5-1 and TRBJ2-3; TRBD2 is a possible D gene (5 bases). Trimming removed 7 bases at V and 2 bases at J, with 14 bases between. The CDR3 has 14 amino acids. Germline CDR1 is SGHRS and CDR2 is YFSETQ. CDR3 nucleotides: TGCGCCAGCGGCTGGTCGGGATTCACAGATACGCAGTATTTT. Its protein is CASGWSGFTDTQYF.

This clone was counted once. The chain combines TRBV19 with TRBJ2-1, with 11 bases aligning to TRBD1. Per the germline V gene, CDR1 is LNHDA and CDR2 is SQIVND (reference sequence). With V trimmed by 7 bases and J by 7 bases, 3 bases remained unmatched. CDR3 length: 13 amino acids. CDR3 sequence reads: CASMGQGGNEQFF. CDR3 in DNA: TGTGCCAGTATGGGACAGGGGGGAAATGAGCAGTTCTTC.

The chain couples TRBV5-1 to TRBJ1-3; D remains ambiguous. Germline loops: CDR1 SGHRS, CDR2 YFSETQ. V gave up 4 bases and J gave up 0 bases, with 11 bases separating them. The CDR3 consists of 15 residues. In nucleotides, the CDR3 is TGCGCCAGCAGCGGGTCCGGGAGCTCTGGAAACACCATATATTTT. It translates to CASSGSGSSGNTIYF.

The chain's CDR3 is CASSALTGPTGELFF. Written as DNA, the CDR3 is TGTGCCAGCAGCGCCCTGACAGGGCCCACCGGGGAGCTGTTTTTT. This chain connects TRBV11-2 to TRBJ2-2; 7 nucleotides agree with TRBD1. Germline V gives CDR1 SGHAT, CDR2 FQNNGV. V lost 5 bases to trimming and J lost 4 bases; unmatched junction nucleotides: 7. The CDR3 is made up of 15 amino acids.

The gene calls are TRBV28 and TRBJ1-2; D gene uncertain. The CDR3 is 13 amino acids. V shed 4 bases and J shed 4 bases, with 10 bases lying between them. Germline V gene sequence: CDR1 MDHEN, CDR2 SYDVKM. The CDR3 region has the DNA TGTGCCAGCAGTTCTCCCGGGCGCTATGGCTACACCTTC. This gives the protein CASSSPGRYGYTF.

The chain uses TRBV29-1 and TRBJ2-3; the D is unclear. Trimming cost V 4 bases and J 0 bases, with 26 bases left between them. Germline values: CDR1 SQVTM, CDR2 ANQGSEA. The CDR3 runs 19 residues. CDR3 residues: CSVGSLPTGVALSTDTQYF. The CDR3 DNA follows: TGCAGCGTTGGGTCCCTCCCCACCGGTGTAGCACTTAGCACAGATACGCAGTATTTT.

The chain uses TRBV5-6 and TRBJ2-7, with TRBD2 matching 8 bases. J was trimmed by 7 bases and V by 3 bases; bases with no gene match: 12. This CDR3 region has 15 residues. The germline CDR1 and CDR2 sequences are SGHDT and YYEEEE. DNA of the CDR3: TGTGCCAGCAGCTGGGTAACTAGCGGTCCGGGGGAGCAGTACTTC. Encoded protein: CASSWVTSGPGEQYF.

This clone came up once. This sequence joins TRBV5-1 and TRBJ2-5; no firm D call. Germline V lookup: CDR1 SGHRS, CDR2 YFSETQ. The V gene lost 2 bases and the J gene lost 5 bases, with 10 bases spanning the gap. The CDR3 length is 13 residues. The CDR3 coding sequence is TGCGCCAGCAGCTTAAGTATCCGGGAGACCCAGTACTTC. Translated: CASSLSIRETQYF.

The chain combines TRBV28 with TRBJ2-7, with 8 nucleotides matching TRBD1. The ends lost 7 bases at V and 0 bases at J; junction bases unmatched: 8. Germline values: CDR1 MDHEN, CDR2 SYDVKM. CDR3 length equals 15 residues. DNA of the CDR3: TGTGCCAGCACCAGGGACAGGTTGAGCTCCTACGAGCAGTACTTC. Protein: CASTRDRLSSYEQYF.

The chain carries TRBV27 and TRBJ2-7, with D possibly matching TRBD1 (6 bases). Germline V lookup: CDR1 MNHEY, CDR2 SMNVEV (reference sequence). The CDR3 covers 15 residues. V was cut by 2 bases and J by 6 bases, with 17 bases left in between. The CDR3 here is CASSLSLGQFGEQYF. CDR3 DNA sequence: TGTGCCAGCAGTTTAAGTTTGGGACAATTCGGCGAGCAGTACTTC.

This clone has a single count. The chain has TRBV6-5 and TRBJ1-2, with no clear D. V lost 2 bases, J lost 5 bases, and 3 bases lay in between. CDR3 length equals 11 residues. Germline V gene data show CDR1 as MNHEY and CDR2 as SVGAGI. In DNA, the CDR3 is TGTGCCAGCAGTTACCCATATGGCTACACCTTC. Translation gives CASSYPYGYTF.

The V gene is TRBV30, the J gene TRBJ2-5, with D perhaps matching TRBD2 (6 bases). Trimming shortened V by 2 bases and J by 5 bases, and 9 bases separated the two germline ends. This CDR3 is built from 12 residues. Germline V gives CDR1 GTSNPN, CDR2 SVGIG (reference sequence). CDR3 sequence (DNA): TGTGCCTGGAGTTTCGGGGGTGAGACCCAGTACTTC. Translation gives CAWSFGGETQYF.

The chain employs TRBV6-5 and TRBJ2-3, with D maybe TRBD2 (5 bases). This CDR3 has 13 amino acids. The germline V gene has CDR1 MNHEY and CDR2 SVGAGI. Trimming cost V 5 bases and J 4 bases, with 10 bases left between them. The CDR3 spells CASSPTIADTQYF. The CDR3 DNA reads as TGTGCCAGCAGTCCGACTATCGCAGATACGCAGTATTTT.

The gene calls are TRBV3-1 (or the pseudogene TRBV3-2) and TRBJ2-1, with 9 bases matching TRBD2. V trimming: 5 bases; J trimming: 5 bases; junction bases outside the gene matches: 7. Germline CDR1 and CDR2: LGHDT and YNNKEL (reference sequence). The CDR3 extends over 15 amino acids. The CDR3 reads CASSYGWTSDNEQFF. CDR3 nucleotides: TGTGCCAGCAGCTACGGTTGGACTAGCGACAATGAGCAGTTCTTC.

CDR3 bases: TGTGCCAGCAGCCCCCATCTAGCGGAGGGAGATACGCAGTATTTT. Translating it yields CASSPHLAEGDTQYF. The J gene is TRBJ2-3, the V gene TRBV7-9, with 7 positions matching TRBD2. Losses at the gene ends were 5 bases for V and 5 bases for J; bases not matched to a gene: 10. The germline CDR1 and CDR2 sequences are SEHNR and FQNEAQ (reference sequence). CDR3 length equals 15 residues.

The genes are TRBV5-1 and TRBJ1-6; D gene unclear. CDR1 is SGHRS and CDR2 is YFSETQ in the germline V gene. With 3 bases removed from V and 6 bases from J, the gap between germline ends came to 10 bases. The CDR3 loop spans 14 amino acids. The CDR3 reads CASSSGAGNSPLHF. The CDR3 DNA is TGCGCCAGCAGCTCGGGTGCGGGTAATTCACCCCTCCACTTT.

The chain uses TRBV7-8 and TRBJ1-5, with TRBD1 identical over 8 bases. CDR1 is SGHVS and CDR2 is FQNEAQ in the germline V gene. V shed 3 bases, J shed 9 bases, and the junction held 1 base outside the gene matches. The CDR3 is 12 amino acids. In DNA form, the CDR3 reads TGTGCCAGCAGCTTCAGGGGGCCGCCCCAGCATTTT. This encodes CASSFRGPPQHF.

This clone has a single count. The CDR3 protein is CASSGGGQGGTGELFF. CDR3 in DNA: TGCGCCAGCAGCGGCGGGGGACAGGGAGGAACCGGGGAGCTGTTTTTT. The V call is TRBV5-1, the J call TRBJ2-2, with 9 positions matching TRBD1. The CDR3 sequence is 16 residues long. With 4 bases clipped from V and 5 bases from J, the junction kept 9 bases outside the gene matches. Germline lookup yields CDR1 SGHRS and CDR2 YFSETQ.